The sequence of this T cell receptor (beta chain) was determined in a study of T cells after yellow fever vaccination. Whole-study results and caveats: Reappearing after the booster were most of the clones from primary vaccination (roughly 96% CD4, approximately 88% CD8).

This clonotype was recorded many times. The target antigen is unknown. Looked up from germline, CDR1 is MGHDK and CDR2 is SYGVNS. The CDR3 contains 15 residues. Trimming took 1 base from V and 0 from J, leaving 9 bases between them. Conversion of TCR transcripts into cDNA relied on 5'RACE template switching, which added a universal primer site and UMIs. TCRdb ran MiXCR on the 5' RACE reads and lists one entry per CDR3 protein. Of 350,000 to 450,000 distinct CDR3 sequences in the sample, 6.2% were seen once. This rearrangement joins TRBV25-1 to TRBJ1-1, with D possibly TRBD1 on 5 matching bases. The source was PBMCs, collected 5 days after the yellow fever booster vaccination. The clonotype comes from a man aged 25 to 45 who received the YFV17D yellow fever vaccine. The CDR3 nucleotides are TGTGCCAGCAGTGAATTCCAGGGAATGAACACTGAAGCTTTCTTT. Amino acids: CASSEFQGMNTEAFF.